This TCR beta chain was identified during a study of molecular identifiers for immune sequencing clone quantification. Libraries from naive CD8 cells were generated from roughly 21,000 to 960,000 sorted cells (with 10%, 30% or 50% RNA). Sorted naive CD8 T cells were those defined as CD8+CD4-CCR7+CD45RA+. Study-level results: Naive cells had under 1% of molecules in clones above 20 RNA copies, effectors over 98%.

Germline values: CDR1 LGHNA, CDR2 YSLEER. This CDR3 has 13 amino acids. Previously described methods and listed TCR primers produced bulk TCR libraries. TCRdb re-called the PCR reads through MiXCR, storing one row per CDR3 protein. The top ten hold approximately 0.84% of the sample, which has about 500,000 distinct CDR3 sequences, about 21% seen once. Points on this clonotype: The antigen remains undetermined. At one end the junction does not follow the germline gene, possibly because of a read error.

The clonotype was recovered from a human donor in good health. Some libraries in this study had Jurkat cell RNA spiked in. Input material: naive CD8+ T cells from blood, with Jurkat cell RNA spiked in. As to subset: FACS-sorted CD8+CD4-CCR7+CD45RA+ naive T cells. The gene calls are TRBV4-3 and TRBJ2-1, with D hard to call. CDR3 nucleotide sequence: TGCGTCAGCAGCCAAGATTTACCGGATGAGCAGTTCTTC. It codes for CVSSQDLPDEQFF.